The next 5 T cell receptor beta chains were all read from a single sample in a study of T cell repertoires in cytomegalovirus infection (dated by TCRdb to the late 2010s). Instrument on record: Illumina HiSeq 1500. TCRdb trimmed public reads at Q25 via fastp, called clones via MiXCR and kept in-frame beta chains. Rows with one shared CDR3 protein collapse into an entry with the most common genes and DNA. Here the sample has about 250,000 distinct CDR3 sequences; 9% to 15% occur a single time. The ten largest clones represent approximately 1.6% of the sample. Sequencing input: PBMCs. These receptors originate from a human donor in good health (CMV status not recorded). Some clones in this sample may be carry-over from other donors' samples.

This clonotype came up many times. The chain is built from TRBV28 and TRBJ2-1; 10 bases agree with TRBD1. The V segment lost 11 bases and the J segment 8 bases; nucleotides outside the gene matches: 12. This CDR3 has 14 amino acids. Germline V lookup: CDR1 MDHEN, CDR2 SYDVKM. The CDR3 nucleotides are TGTGCCGGGGGTGGGGACAGGGGTGCGTATGAGCAGTTCTTC. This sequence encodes CAGGGDRGAYEQFF.

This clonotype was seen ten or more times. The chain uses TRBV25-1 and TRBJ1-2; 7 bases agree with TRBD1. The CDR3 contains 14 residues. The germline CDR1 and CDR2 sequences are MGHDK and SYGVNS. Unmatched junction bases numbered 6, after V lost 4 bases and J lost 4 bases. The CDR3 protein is CASSGAGTAYGYTF. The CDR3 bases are TGTGCCAGCAGTGGGGCCGGGACAGCCTATGGCTACACCTTC.

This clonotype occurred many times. CDR3: CSASITDTQYF. DNA for the CDR3: TGCAGTGCTAGTATAACAGATACGCAGTATTTT. This chain uses TRBV20-1 with TRBJ2-3, with D hard to call. Trimming shortened V by 3 bases and J by 3 bases, and 4 bases separated the two germline ends. Germline-derived CDR1 and CDR2 are DFQATT and SNEGSKA (reference sequence). This CDR3 region has 11 residues.

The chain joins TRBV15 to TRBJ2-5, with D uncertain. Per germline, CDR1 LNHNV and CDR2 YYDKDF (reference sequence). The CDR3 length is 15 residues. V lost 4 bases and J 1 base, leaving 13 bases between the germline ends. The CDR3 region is CATSTQEKGQETQYF. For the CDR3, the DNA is TGTGCCACCAGCACCCAGGAGAAGGGCCAAGAGACCCAGTACTTC.

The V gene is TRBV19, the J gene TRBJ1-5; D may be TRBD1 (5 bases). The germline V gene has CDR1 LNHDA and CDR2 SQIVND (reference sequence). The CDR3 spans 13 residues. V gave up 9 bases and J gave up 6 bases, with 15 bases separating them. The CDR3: CASAGNEVQPQHF. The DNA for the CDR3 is TGTGCCAGCGCAGGGAACGAGGTTCAGCCCCAGCATTTT.